The 29 T cell receptor beta chains below come from one sample, sequenced in a study of metastatic and nonmetastatic thyroid tumors. All patients reached thyroid surgery having received no treatment beforehand. TCRdb re-processed the PCR reads through MiXCR. The sample consists of some 19,000 clones, 25% to 35% of them appearing once. The sample taken for sequencing was tumor tissue. The source of these receptors is a female donor with papillary thyroid cancer or a benign thyroid nodule (not recorded which). Some clones in this sample may be carry-over from other donors' samples.

This chain joins TRBV9 and TRBJ1-6; a possible D gene is TRBD1 (5 bases). Trimming left V 4 bases short and J 2 bases short, with 7 bases between. This CDR3 has 14 amino acids. Germline CDR1 is SGDLS and CDR2 is YYNGEE. CDR3 sequence: CASSRGAYNSPLHF. The CDR3, as DNA: TGTGCCAGCAGCCGAGGGGCCTATAATTCACCCCTCCACTTT.

The chain uses TRBV19 and TRBJ2-3; D might be TRBD1 (5 bases). Trimming shortened V by 7 bases and J by 1 base, and 9 bases separated the two germline ends. This CDR3 is built from 13 residues. Germline V gene lookup returns CDR1 LNHDA and CDR2 SQIVND (reference sequence). The CDR3 nucleotides read TGTGCCAGTAATGCAGGGCGCACAGATACGCAGTATTTT. The encoded protein is CASNAGRTDTQYF.

V and J are TRBV6-1 and TRBJ2-7; 8 positions match TRBD1. The germline gives CDR1 MNHNS, CDR2 SASEGT. This CDR3 has 13 amino acids. Germline trimming cut 10 bases from V and 7 bases from J; bases unmatched to any gene: 12. DNA of the CDR3: TGTGCCACCTCGAAGGACAGGGCGCGAGAGCAGTACTTC. Protein sequence: CATSKDRAREQYF.

This clone has only a few counts. The chain carries TRBV6-1 and TRBJ2-7, with D perhaps assigned TRBD1 or TRBD2 (7 bases each). This CDR3 is built from 15 residues. V was cut by 6 bases and J by 5 bases, with 20 bases left in between. Germline V gives CDR1 MNHNS, CDR2 SASEGT. The CDR3 DNA reads as TGTGCCAGCAGCCCCAGGGAGGGGGCCAGCGACGAGCAGTACTTC. It encodes CASSPREGASDEQYF.

This clone is deemed medium-sized. The CDR3, as DNA: TGTGCCAGCAGGAGGACTAGCGGGAGTATAGATACGCAGTATTTT. The encoded protein is CASRRTSGSIDTQYF. The chain carries TRBV7-8 and TRBJ2-3, with TRBD2 matching over 13 bases. V shed 6 bases, J shed 5 bases, and the junction held 5 bases outside the gene matches. CDR1 and CDR2 (germline): SGHVS, FQNEAQ. There are 15 residues in the CDR3.

CDR3 protein: CSADRDRGSQPQHF. The CDR3 region has the DNA TGCAGTGCTGACCGGGACAGGGGGAGTCAGCCCCAGCATTTT. This rearrangement joins TRBV20-1 to TRBJ1-5; 11 bases map to TRBD1. CDR3 length: 14 residues. In germline, CDR1 is DFQATT, CDR2 SNEGSKA (reference sequence). The V segment lost 5 bases and the J segment 6 bases; nucleotides outside the gene matches: 6.

The sample holds many counts of this clone. CDR3 DNA sequence: TGTGCCAGCAGCTTCCCCCCCACCATTCGGGGAGAGGGCGAGCAGTACTTC. Amino acid sequence: CASSFPPTIRGEGEQYF. The chain links TRBV7-2 to TRBJ2-7, with a tentative D call TRBD2 (5 bases). V shed 3 bases and J shed 6 bases, with 24 bases lying between them. Germline-derived CDR1 and CDR2 are SGHTA and FQGNSA. The CDR3 has 17 amino acids.

This chain uses TRBV27 with TRBJ1-2; no definite D call. Trimming cost V 8 bases and J 0 bases, with 22 bases left between them. Germline CDR1 is MNHEY and CDR2 is SMNVEV (reference sequence). This CDR3 region has 17 residues. CDR3 coding DNA: TGTGCCAGCTGCTGCGGCCCCGGGTTCTATTCTAACTATGGCTACACCTTC. Translating it yields CASCCGPGFYSNYGYTF.

The chain couples TRBV6-1 to TRBJ2-1; TRBD2 might be the D (5 bases). V was shortened by 2 bases and J by 3 bases, with 20 bases between the two germline ends. Looked up from germline, CDR1 is MNHNS and CDR2 is SASEGT. The CDR3 length is 18 residues. The CDR3 sequence is CASSEIGFLGDFYNEQFF. CDR3 nucleotides: TGTGCCAGCAGTGAAATAGGTTTCTTGGGAGATTTCTACAATGAGCAGTTCTTC.

This sequence joins TRBV6-1 and TRBJ2-7, with a possible D match to TRBD1 (6 bases). Germline CDR1 and CDR2: MNHNS and SASEGT. The CDR3 extends over 12 amino acids. Trimming cost V 6 bases and J 3 bases, with 9 bases left between them. In DNA, the CDR3 is TGTGCCAGCAGAAGGACAGACTACGAGCAGTACTTC. Protein sequence: CASRRTDYEQYF.

The V and J genes are TRBV30 and TRBJ2-7; 9 positions match TRBD1. Trimming cost V 4 bases and J 3 bases; bases outside gene matches: 7. Germline CDR1 GTSNPN, CDR2 SVGIG (reference sequence). This CDR3 contains 14 residues. CDR3 region: CAWTYGTGNYEQYF. The CDR3 DNA reads as TGTGCCTGGACCTACGGGACAGGGAACTACGAGCAGTACTTC.

This clone was seen ten or more times. The same CDR3 arises from other DNA sequences in this sample as well. The chain employs TRBV6-7 and TRBJ2-5; D is tentatively TRBD1 or TRBD2 (5 bases each). TRBV6-7 is an ORF; its function is uncertain. The V and J ends lost 8 bases and 0 bases respectively, with 16 bases between them. This CDR3 has 15 residues. In DNA form, the CDR3 reads TGTGCCAGCGGATACCGGGACCGAGACCAAGAGACCCAGTACTTC. This sequence encodes CASGYRDRDQETQYF.

The chain couples TRBV7-9 to TRBJ2-1, with D perhaps TRBD2 (6 bases). V gave up 5 bases and J gave up 5 bases, with 7 bases separating them. Germline V gives CDR1 SEHNR, CDR2 FQNEAQ (reference sequence). This CDR3 is 12 amino acids long. This CDR3 reads CASSRGDNEQFF. DNA for the CDR3: TGTGCCAGCAGCCGCGGGGACAATGAGCAGTTCTTC.

The chain is built from TRBV15 and TRBJ2-1; D is uncertain. This CDR3 contains 18 residues. Per germline, CDR1 LNHNV and CDR2 YYDKDF (reference sequence). The V end lost 1 base, the J end lost 4 bases, and 20 bases lay between the germline ends. The CDR3 region has the DNA TGTGCCACCAGCAGAGGACGATGGTCGCTATGCTCTTACAATGAGCAGTTCTTC. Its translation: CATSRGRWSLCSYNEQFF.

As regards this clone: The conserved final phenylalanine or tryptophan is absent from the CDR3, which likely points to a read error. The rearrangement links TRBV27 to TRBJ1-2, with a tentative D call TRBD1 (6 bases). The CDR3 is 16 residues long. CDR1 and CDR2 (germline): MNHEY, SMNVEV (reference sequence). The CDR3 sequence is CASSFRQAVVNYVYTL. As DNA, the CDR3 is TGTGCCAGCAGTTTCCGACAGGCGGTTGTTAACTATGTCTACACCCTC.

This clone has a count of ten or more. The chain couples TRBV29-1 to TRBJ1-1; D remains ambiguous. The CDR3 contains 14 residues. CDR1 SQVTM and CDR2 ANQGSEA come from the germline V gene. V was clipped by 3 bases and J by 6 bases, with 17 bases between them. CDR3 residues: CSVDGRTGAAEAFF. Here the CDR3 DNA reads TGCAGCGTTGACGGGAGAACTGGCGCCGCTGAAGCTTTCTTT.

This clone was seen only a few times. The rearrangement links TRBV6-6 to TRBJ2-1; 15 nucleotides align to TRBD2. This CDR3 spans 17 amino acids. V lost 6 bases, J lost 4 bases, and 7 bases stayed unmatched. Germline assignment: CDR1 MNHNY and CDR2 SVGAGI (reference sequence). The CDR3 here is CASRVGTSGGIYNEQFF. CDR3 nucleotide sequence: TGTGCCAGCAGGGTCGGGACTAGCGGGGGGATATACAATGAGCAGTTCTTC.

The chain combines TRBV7-8 with TRBJ1-1; maybe TRBD1 (6 bases). V gave up 3 bases and J gave up 4 bases, with 12 bases separating them. CDR3 length equals 14 residues. The germline V gene has CDR1 SGHVS and CDR2 FQNEAQ. The chain's CDR3 is CASSLGGGGTEAFF. The CDR3 region has the DNA TGTGCCAGCAGCTTGGGGGGGGGCGGCACTGAAGCTTTCTTT.

The J gene is TRBJ1-1, the V gene TRBV28, with TRBD1 identical over 7 bases. The CDR3 covers 16 residues. J was trimmed by 5 bases and V by 5 bases; bases with no gene match: 14. The germline gives CDR1 MDHEN, CDR2 SYDVKM. The CDR3 loop reads CASSTTQQGMWTEAFF. The CDR3, as DNA: TGTGCCAGCAGTACAACCCAACAGGGGATGTGGACTGAAGCTTTCTTT.

This clone was counted between two and nine times. V usage is TRBV28 and J usage is TRBJ1-5; D not certain. CDR1 MDHEN and CDR2 SYDVKM come from the germline V gene. CDR3 length: 14 residues. The V end was cut by 10 bases, the J end by 6 bases, with 19 bases between. CDR3 bases: TGTGCCATCTCCACGGTTTCGGGGAGTCAGCCCCAGCATTTT. Translation gives CAISTVSGSQPQHF.

This clone was observed a handful of times. CDR3 in amino acids: CSAIGQVDYEQYF. The CDR3 region has the DNA TGCAGTGCTATAGGGCAGGTGGACTACGAGCAGTACTTC. The chain links TRBV20-1 to TRBJ2-7, with D hard to call. Germline V CDR1 and CDR2: DFQATT, SNEGSKA (reference sequence). Trimming left V 4 bases short and J 3 bases short, with 13 bases between. This CDR3 contains 13 residues.

This clone has a count of ten or more. An end of the junction does not agree with germline; a read error may underlie this. The rearrangement joins TRBV28 to TRBJ1-2; D ambiguous. This CDR3 is built from 12 residues. The germline V gene has CDR1 MDHEN and CDR2 SYDVKM. CDR3 sequence (DNA): TGTGTCAGCAGCGACGGACCCTATGGCTACACCTTC. Residues: CVSSDGPYGYTF.

The V and J genes are TRBV11-2 and TRBJ2-1, with D perhaps TRBD1 or TRBD2 (5 bases each). V lost 4 bases and J 2 bases, leaving 15 bases between the germline ends. The CDR3 length is 16 residues. Looked up from germline, CDR1 is SGHAT and CDR2 is FQNNGV. The CDR3 loop is CASSYETEGPYNEQFF. In DNA form, the CDR3 reads TGTGCCAGCAGCTACGAGACCGAGGGGCCCTACAATGAGCAGTTCTTC.

There are many counts of this clone. The chain uses TRBV12-3 or TRBV12-4 and TRBJ2-3, with 9 bases fitting TRBD2. The CDR3 extends over 16 amino acids. Losses at the gene ends were 5 bases for V and 9 bases for J; bases not matched to a gene: 15. The CDR3 region has the DNA TGTGCCAGCAGTCCAGATAGCGGGAGAGTCACAGGGACGCAGTATTTT. This gives the protein CASSPDSGRVTGTQYF.

The table lists this clone with many counts. The chain uses TRBV5-4 and TRBJ2-5, with D maybe TRBD2 (6 bases). CDR1 SGHNT and CDR2 YYREEE come from the germline V gene (reference sequence). The V end was cut by 3 bases, the J end by 0 bases, with 9 bases between. The CDR3 loop spans 14 amino acids. CDR3 nucleotides: TGTGCCAGCAGCTCACTAGCACACCAAGAGACCCAGTACTTC. It encodes CASSSLAHQETQYF. Filled out from reference TRBV5-4 and TRBJ2-5, the complete variable domain reads ETGVTQSPTHLIKTRGQQVTLRCSSQSGHNTVSWYQQALGQGPQFIFQYYREEENGRGNFPPRFSGLQFPNYSSELNVNALELDDSALYLCASSSLAHQETQYFGPGTRLLVL.

The sample holds many counts of this clone. The CDR3 nucleotides are TGTGCCAGACCTCTCCGGGCTGAAGCTTTCTTT. Its translation: CARPLRAEAFF. V and J are TRBV19 and TRBJ1-1; D not resolved. The CDR3 consists of 11 residues. The germline CDR1 and CDR2 sequences are LNHDA and SQIVND (reference sequence). The V end lost 9 bases, the J end lost 6 bases, and 11 bases lay between the germline ends.

This clone is labeled medium-sized. The chain's CDR3 is CASSVARVGYGYTF. The DNA of the CDR3 is TGTGCCAGCAGTGTGGCACGAGTGGGGTATGGCTACACCTTC. V and J are TRBV6-1 and TRBJ1-2; D is ambiguous. The germline CDR1 and CDR2 sequences are MNHNS and SASEGT. V dropped 4 bases and J dropped 5 bases, with 14 bases sitting between them. The CDR3 has 14 amino acids.

In this sample, this clone turned up many times. The V call is TRBV7-8, the J call TRBJ2-5; D uncertain. This CDR3 region has 13 residues. The V and J ends lost 1 base and 4 bases respectively, with 7 bases between them. CDR1 and CDR2 from the germline V gene are SGHVS and FQNEAQ. CDR3 DNA sequence: TGTGCCAGCAGCTTAGAACTCATAGAGACCCAGTACTTC. It codes for CASSLELIETQYF. The full variable domain, its missing parts supplied by reference TRBV7-8 and TRBJ2-5, is GAGVSQSPRYKVAKRGQDVALRCDPISGHVSLFWYQQALGQGPEFLTYFQNEAQLDKSGLPSDRFFAERPEGSVSTLKIQRTQQEDSAVYLCASSLELIETQYFGPGTRLLVL.

The V call is TRBV30, the J call TRBJ2-7, with D possibly TRBD1 on 6 matching bases. Germline lookup yields CDR1 GTSNPN and CDR2 SVGIG (reference sequence). Trimming removed 2 bases from V and 6 bases from J, with 14 bases in between. This CDR3 has 13 amino acids. CDR3 region: CAWSIGQTVEQYF. CDR3 bases: TGTGCCTGGAGTATTGGACAGACAGTCGAGCAGTACTTC.